This T cell receptor (beta chain) was found in a study of yellow fever vaccine responses in identical twins. Study conclusions and caveats: The authors reported partly convergent, partly personalized vaccine responses in identical twins.

To note about this clonotype: As yet, its antigen is unknown.

With 5 bases clipped from V and 9 bases from J, the junction kept 8 bases outside the gene matches. This CDR3 is 14 amino acids long. Germline CDR1 is PRHDT and CDR2 is FYEKMQ (reference sequence). Each CDR3 protein gets one entry after TCRdb re-called the RT-PCR reads with MiXCR. The table lists over 8,500 distinct CDR3 sequences, over 75% of them singletons. The sequence was obtained from a woman aged 18-29 years who received the yellow fever vaccine. Sample: T cells from blood (PBMCs), unsorted or a sorted subset (not recorded which), taken before or after yellow fever vaccination (not recorded which). V is TRBV13 and J is TRBJ1-5; 9 nucleotides match TRBD1. DNA of the CDR3: TGTGCCAGCAGCCCGGGACAGGGTACACGGCCCCAGCATTTT. Residues: CASSPGQGTRPQHF. Full variable domain (outside the CDR3, taken from reference TRBV13 and TRBJ1-5): AAGVIQSPRHLIKEKRETATLKCYPIPRHDTVYWYQQGPGQDPQFLISFYEKMQSDKGSIPDRFSAQQFSDYHSELNMSSLELGDSALYFCASSPGQGTRPQHFGDGTRLSIL.